These 5 T cell receptor beta chains originate from one sample sequenced in a study of T cell clonality in common variable immunodeficiency. Some clones are missing from TCRdb's copy, which holds only in-frame ones; the method was immunoSEQ multiplex PCR. This sample carries 35,000 to 50,000 clones and no singletons, and 1.3% to 1.5% goes to the top ten. The sequencing sample was made of peripheral blood mononuclear cells. All receptors derive from a person between 18 and 75 years old in good health.

This clone was counted at least ten times. The read gets to within 3 residues of the CDR3 end, and the germline J gene fills in the rest. The genes are TRBV20-1 and TRBJ2-2; 8 bases map to TRBD2. Losses at the gene ends were 5 bases for V and 6 bases for J; bases not matched to a gene: 11. CDR1 DFQATT and CDR2 SNEGSKA come from the germline V gene (reference sequence). The CDR3 sequence is 15 residues long. Partial CDR3 DNA: TGCAGTGCTCCCCGGGGAGCGGGAGCTTCCGGGGAG. It yields the protein CSAPRGAGASGE. The CDR3 in its entirety is CSAPRGAGASGELFF.

A word on this clone: With the read ending 3 residues before the CDR3 end, the germline J gene is used to fill in that end. The chain joins TRBV6-1 to TRBJ1-5; a weak D match, TRBD1 (5 bases). Germline values: CDR1 MNHNS, CDR2 SASEGT. The CDR3 covers 13 residues. V was cut by 3 bases and J by 7 bases, with 10 bases left in between. This CDR3 is CASSEGGRQPQHF. The DNA read from the CDR3 is TGTGCCAGCAGTGAGGGGGGAAGGCAGCCC.

This clone occurred many times. The CDR3 reads CSASDRGPVSYNEQFF. The covered CDR3 bases are TGCAGTGCTAGTGATAGGGGTCCGGTCTCCTACAATGAG. This chain uses TRBV20-1 with TRBJ2-1; tentatively, D is TRBD1 (5 bases). The read halts 3 residues ahead of the CDR3 end, with the missing end drawn from the germline J gene. CDR3 length equals 16 residues. The germline gives CDR1 DFQATT, CDR2 SNEGSKA (reference sequence). With 3 bases removed from V and 0 bases from J, the gap between germline ends came to 15 bases.

This clone was picked up many times. The read gets to within 3 residues of the CDR3 end, and the germline J gene fills in the rest. This sequence joins TRBV20-1 and TRBJ1-2, with D hard to call. Trimming stripped 7 bases from V and 4 bases from J, with 16 bases between. This CDR3 has 13 residues. The germline V gene encodes CDR1 DFQATT and CDR2 SNEGSKA (reference sequence). This chain's CDR3 is CSVKPRSGYGYTF. The part of the CDR3 DNA that was read is TGCAGTGTCAAACCCAGGTCTGGCTATGGC.

This clone was recorded many times. Read sequence stops 3 residues before the CDR3 end, and the germline J gene provides the missing end. The gene calls are TRBV7-2 and TRBJ2-7; TRBD1 matches 8 bases. Germline CDR1 reads SGHTA; CDR2 reads FQGNSA. CDR3 length equals 14 residues. The ends lost 4 bases at V and 2 bases at J; junction bases unmatched: 4. CDR3 in amino acids: CASSSTGVTYEQYF. The CDR3 DNA, read in part, is TGTGCCAGCAGCTCGACAGGGGTGACCTACGAG.